This T cell receptor (beta chain) comes out of a study of blood T cell repertoires in COVID-19. Study in general: Italy, Spain and the United States were the sources of the convalescent and acute COVID-19 samples. T cells, B-cell-depleted T cells, or PBMCs provided the cDNA or gDNA that served as material.

Germline V gene lookup returns CDR1 MGHRA and CDR2 YSYEKL. Between the trimmed V and J ends, which lost 7 bases and 0 bases, there was a span of 16 bases. The length of the CDR3 is 16 residues. Study processing details: The assay estimated nucleated cells by amplifying reference gene primers. TCRdb's table, derived via immunoSEQ multiplex PCR, lists solely in-frame clones and lacks some. That table gives V, J and clone size, and the DNA gave D and trimming. Among a few hundred thousand clones listed, around nine tenths were seen once. The specimen was peripheral blood. The gene calls are TRBV4-1 and TRBJ2-1; a possible D gene is TRBD1 (5 bases). The origin of this receptor is a man in his sixties who had recovered from COVID-19. The CDR3 here is CASKGQPASSYNEQFF. The CDR3 nucleotides are TGCGCCAGCAAAGGACAACCCGCCAGCTCCTACAATGAGCAGTTCTTC.